The 9 T cell receptor beta chains in this list originate from one sample, sequenced in a study of cytomegalovirus exposure and HLA in healthy donors. PCR was performed using 60 Vbeta and 13 Jbeta primers. TCRdb keeps only in-frame clones here, not all; method: immunoSEQ multiplex PCR. This sample has more than 85,000 clones, with 69% found just once. The sequenced material came from PBMCs. The receptor source for this set is a man aged 30 to 39 in good health and CMV-seronegative.

About this clone: In the same sample, other DNA sequences code for this CDR3. The chain joins TRBV5-1 to TRBJ2-1; no clear D. V lost 2 bases and J 0 bases, leaving 21 bases between the germline ends. This CDR3 has 19 residues. Germline loops: CDR1 SGHRS, CDR2 YFSETQ. CDR3: CASSLPLGGSFSSYNEQFF. The DNA of the CDR3 is TGCGCCAGCAGCTTACCCCTTGGCGGATCTTTTAGCTCCTACAATGAGCAGTTCTTC.

This clone was recorded a few times. V is TRBV7-2 and J is TRBJ2-7; possibly TRBD2 for D (5 bases). The CDR3 totals 13 residues. CDR1 and CDR2 from the germline V gene are SGHTA and FQGNSA. Trimming took 1 base from V and 12 from J, leaving 16 bases between them. The CDR3, as DNA: TGTGCCAGCAGCTTAGAGCGACCCCGAGGGTTGTACTTC. This codes for CASSLERPRGLYF.

This chain joins TRBV28 and TRBJ1-2; the D is unclear. The CDR3 is made up of 12 amino acids. V was pared by 8 bases and J by 0 bases, with 7 bases between. CDR1 and CDR2 (germline): MDHEN, SYDVKM. This chain's CDR3 is CASGLPNYGYTF. Here the CDR3 DNA reads TGTGCCAGCGGGCTACCTAACTATGGCTACACCTTC.

This clone was found a few times. Additional DNA sequences in this sample encode the identical CDR3. This chain connects TRBV9 to TRBJ1-1; 8 nucleotides match TRBD1. The germline V gene has CDR1 SGDLS and CDR2 YYNGEE. V lost 2 bases, J lost 0 bases, and 3 bases stayed unmatched. The CDR3 runs to 15 residues. The CDR3 is CASSVQTGVNTEAFF. The CDR3 DNA is TGTGCCAGCAGCGTCCAGACAGGGGTGAACACTGAAGCTTTCTTT.

The J gene is TRBJ2-1, the V gene TRBV30; 9 nucleotides align to TRBD2. CDR1 is GTSNPN and CDR2 is SVGIG in the germline V gene (reference sequence). The CDR3 sequence is 15 residues long. Unmatched junction bases numbered 9, after V lost 1 base and J lost 8 bases. For the CDR3, the DNA is TGTGCCTGGAGTGAGCTGGCGGGAGGGATAGATGAGCAGTTCTTC. This translates into CAWSELAGGIDEQFF.

The V gene is TRBV2, the J gene TRBJ1-1; 10 nucleotides line up with TRBD1. Germline V gives CDR1 SNHLY, CDR2 FYNNEI. V was clipped by 3 bases and J by 8 bases; unmatched bases: 9. The CDR3 sequence is 15 residues long. The CDR3 bases are TGTGCCAGCAGTGAGGCCCTGACAGGGGGCGACGAAGCTTTCTTT. Its translation is CASSEALTGGDEAFF.

The chain joins TRBV19 to TRBJ2-1; 14 nucleotides line up with TRBD2. J gave up 3 bases and V 6 bases, and 4 bases lay outside the gene matches. The CDR3 is 16 amino acids. Germline values: CDR1 LNHDA, CDR2 SQIVND (reference sequence). For the CDR3, the DNA is TGTGCCAGTAGCCCCGGGACTAGCGGGGGCTACAATGAGCAGTTCTTC. Translating it yields CASSPGTSGGYNEQFF.

This rearrangement joins TRBV27 to TRBJ2-7; possibly TRBD2 for D (7 bases). The CDR3 totals 15 residues. Trimming stripped 1 base from V and 7 bases from J, with 17 bases between. The germline gives CDR1 MNHEY, CDR2 SMNVEV (reference sequence). DNA for the CDR3: TGTGCCAGCAGTTTATATCGGGGGGCGCTGGGGGAGCAGTACTTC. It specifies CASSLYRGALGEQYF.

The chain recombines TRBV4-1 with TRBJ1-1; D is undetermined. Germline values: CDR1 MGHRA, CDR2 YSYEKL. V lost 8 bases to trimming and J lost 4 bases, with 23 bases between them. The CDR3 is made up of 16 amino acids. The CDR3 sequence is CASGPQEVSEGTEAFF. The CDR3 region has the DNA TGCGCCAGCGGCCCCCAGGAGGTTTCGGAAGGCACTGAAGCTTTCTTT.